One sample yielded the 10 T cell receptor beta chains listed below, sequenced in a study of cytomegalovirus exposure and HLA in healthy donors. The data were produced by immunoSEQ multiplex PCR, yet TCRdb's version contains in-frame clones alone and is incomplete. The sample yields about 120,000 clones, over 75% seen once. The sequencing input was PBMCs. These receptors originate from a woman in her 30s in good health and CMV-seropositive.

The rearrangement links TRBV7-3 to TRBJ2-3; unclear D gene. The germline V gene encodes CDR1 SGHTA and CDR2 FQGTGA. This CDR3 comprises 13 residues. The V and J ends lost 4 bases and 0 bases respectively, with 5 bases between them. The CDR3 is CASSSFSTDTQYF. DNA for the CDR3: TGTGCCAGCAGCTCCTTCAGCACAGATACGCAGTATTTT.

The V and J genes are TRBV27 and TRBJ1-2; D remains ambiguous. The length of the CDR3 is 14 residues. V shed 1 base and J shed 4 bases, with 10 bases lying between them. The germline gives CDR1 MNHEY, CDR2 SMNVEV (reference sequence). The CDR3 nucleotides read TGTGCCAGCAGTTTATACCCGGGTCCCTATGGCTACACCTTC. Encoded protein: CASSLYPGPYGYTF.

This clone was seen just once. The CDR3, as DNA: TGTGCCAGCAGCTTAGTAGCGGGAGGCCGGACCGGGGAGCTGTTTTTT. Translating gives CASSLVAGGRTGELFF. The chain couples TRBV7-2 to TRBJ2-2; 10 bases are shared with TRBD2. The V gene's germline CDR1 is SGHTA and CDR2 FQGNSA. With 1 base clipped from V and 5 bases from J, the junction kept 4 bases outside the gene matches. This CDR3 comprises 16 residues.

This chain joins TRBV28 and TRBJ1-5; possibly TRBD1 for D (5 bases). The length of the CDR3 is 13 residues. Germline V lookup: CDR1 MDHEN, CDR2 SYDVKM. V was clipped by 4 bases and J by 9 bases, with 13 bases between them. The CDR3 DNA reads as TGTGCCAGCAGTTATGACAGCGTGAGGCCCCAGCATTTT. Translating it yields CASSYDSVRPQHF.

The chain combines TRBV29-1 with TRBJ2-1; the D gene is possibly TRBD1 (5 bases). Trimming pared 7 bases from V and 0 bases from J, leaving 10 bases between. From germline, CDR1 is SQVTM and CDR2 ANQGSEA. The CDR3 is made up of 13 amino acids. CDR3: CSARGSSYNEQFF. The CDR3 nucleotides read TGCAGCGCTAGGGGAAGCTCCTACAATGAGCAGTTCTTC.

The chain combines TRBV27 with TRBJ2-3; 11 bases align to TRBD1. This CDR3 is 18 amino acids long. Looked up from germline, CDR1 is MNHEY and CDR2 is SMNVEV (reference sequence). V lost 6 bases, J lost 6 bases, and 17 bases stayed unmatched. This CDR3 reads CASSFGTGGDMSGDTQYF. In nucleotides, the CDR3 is TGTGCCAGCAGCTTCGGGACAGGGGGGGATATGTCCGGGGATACGCAGTATTTT.

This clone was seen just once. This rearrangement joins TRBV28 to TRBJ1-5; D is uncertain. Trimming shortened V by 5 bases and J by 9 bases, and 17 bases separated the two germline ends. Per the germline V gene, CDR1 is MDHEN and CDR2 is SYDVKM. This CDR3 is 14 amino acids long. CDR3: CASSPLGGLAPQHF. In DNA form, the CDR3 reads TGTGCCAGCAGTCCCTTGGGAGGCCTCGCGCCCCAGCATTTT.

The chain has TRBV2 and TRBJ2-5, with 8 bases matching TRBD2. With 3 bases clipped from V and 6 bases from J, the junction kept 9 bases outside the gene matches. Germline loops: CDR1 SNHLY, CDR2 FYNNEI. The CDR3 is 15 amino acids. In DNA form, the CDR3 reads TGTGCCAGCAGTGACAGGAGCGGGAGATACAAGACCCAGTACTTC. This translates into CASSDRSGRYKTQYF.

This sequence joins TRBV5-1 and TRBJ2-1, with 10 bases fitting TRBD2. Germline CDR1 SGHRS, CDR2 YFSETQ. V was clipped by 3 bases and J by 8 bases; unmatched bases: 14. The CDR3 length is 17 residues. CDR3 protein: CASSSRGTSASSHEQFF. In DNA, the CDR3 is TGCGCCAGCAGCTCGCGCGGGACTAGCGCGAGTAGCCATGAGCAGTTCTTC.

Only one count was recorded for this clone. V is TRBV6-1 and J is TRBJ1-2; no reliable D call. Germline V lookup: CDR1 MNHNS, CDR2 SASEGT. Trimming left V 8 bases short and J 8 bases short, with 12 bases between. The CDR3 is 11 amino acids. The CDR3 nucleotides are TGTGCCAGCCGAGAGGAATTAGGCTACACCTTC. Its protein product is CASREELGYTF.